This TCR beta chain was obtained from a study of cytomegalovirus exposure and HLA in healthy donors. Study outcomes and limitations: Presence/absence analyses supposed approximately even sequencing depth among donors. In a later analysis, across HLA loci, associated TCR counts were highest for DRB1, lowest for HLA-C.

The CDR3 sequence is 15 residues long. Unmatched junction bases numbered 10, after V lost 10 bases and J lost 2 bases. Germline CDR1 is ENHRY and CDR2 is SYGVKD. The study ran its PCR with 60 Vbeta and 13 Jbeta primers. Generated by immunoSEQ multiplex PCR, the TCRdb table keeps only in-frame clones and is missing some. This sample has about 140,000 clones, with about three quarters found just once. As for this clone: As yet, its antigen is unknown.

The V call is TRBV10-3, the J call TRBJ2-3; TRBD2 matches 9 bases. The receptor was derived from a woman aged 30 to 39 in good health and CMV-seronegative. The sample was PBMCs. The CDR3: CATSSLAGPTDTQYF. The CDR3 DNA reads as TGTGCCACATCGTCCCTAGCGGGGCCCACAGATACGCAGTATTTT.